What follows are 29 T cell receptor beta chains derived from one specimen sequenced in a study of patients and donors after allogeneic stem cell transplantation. MiXCR, run by TCRdb on the RT-PCR reads, gives a single entry per CDR3 protein. This table holds fewer than 30,000 distinct CDR3 sequences, approximately 42% found once. Specimen: blood, either unsorted or a sorted T cell fraction (not recorded which). Source of these receptors: a human donor who was either an allogeneic HSCT recipient or a stem cell or donor lymphocyte infusion donor (not recorded which). It is not recorded whose cells these are; they may come from a transplant donor.

In its sample, this clonotype was seen a few times. The chain joins TRBV6-5 to TRBJ1-4, with 8 bases fitting TRBD1. Germline lookup yields CDR1 MNHEY and CDR2 SVGAGI. The CDR3 is 17 residues long. With V trimmed by 5 bases and J by 4 bases, 12 bases remained unmatched. CDR3: CASSTETGAGGNEKLFF. The CDR3 region has the DNA TGTGCCAGCAGTACCGAGACAGGGGCTGGGGGTAATGAAAAACTGTTTTTT.

The V gene is TRBV6-5, the J gene TRBJ2-7; D is possibly TRBD2 (6 bases). This CDR3 comprises 14 residues. The V end lost 5 bases, the J end lost 1 base, and 12 bases lay between the germline ends. The V gene's germline CDR1 is MNHEY and CDR2 SVGAGI. The DNA of the CDR3 is TGTGCCAGCAGTCTATTGGCGGGATCCTACGAGCAGTACTTC. Translation: CASSLLAGSYEQYF.

V is TRBV12-3 or TRBV12-4 and J is TRBJ1-4; 7 bases agree with TRBD1. V was clipped by 6 bases and J by 7 bases; unmatched bases: 14. This CDR3 region has 16 residues. CDR3 sequence (DNA): TGTGCCAGCAGAGGGGGGCATGACAGGGTGGCTGAAAAACTGTTTTTT. Its protein product is CASRGGHDRVAEKLFF.

This chain links TRBV27 with TRBJ1-5; D perhaps matches TRBD1 (5 bases). Trimming left V 3 bases short and J 3 bases short, with 9 bases between. The CDR3 contains 14 residues. CDR1 is MNHEY, CDR2 SMNVEV, per germline (reference sequence). DNA of the CDR3: TGTGCCAGCAGTTTCGACAGTTACAATCAGCCCCAGCATTTT. It specifies CASSFDSYNQPQHF.

This clonotype was seen only a few times. This chain connects TRBV20-1 to TRBJ1-1; D may be TRBD1 (6 bases). Between the trimmed V and J ends, which lost 3 bases and 1 base, there was a span of 9 bases. Germline V lookup: CDR1 DFQATT, CDR2 SNEGSKA (reference sequence). This CDR3 spans 13 amino acids. CDR3 amino acids: CSARWTENTEAFF. CDR3 nucleotides: TGCAGTGCTAGGTGGACAGAGAACACTGAAGCTTTCTTT.

This clonotype was detected only a few times. The CDR3 is CASSFALTGSEQFF. Here the CDR3 DNA reads TGTGCCAGCAGTTTCGCCTTAACAGGGAGTGAGCAGTTCTTC. This rearrangement joins TRBV12-3 or TRBV12-4 to TRBJ2-1; a weak D match, TRBD1 (6 bases). This CDR3 comprises 14 residues. Trimming took 3 bases from V and 9 from J, leaving 15 bases between them.

This sequence joins TRBV15 and TRBJ2-3; weak D call: TRBD2 (6 bases). Looked up from germline, CDR1 is LNHNV and CDR2 is YYDKDF (reference sequence). The ends were cut back, 1 base at V and 5 bases at J, with 10 bases in the middle. This CDR3 is built from 14 residues. The CDR3 sequence is CATSRVAVGDTQYF. The CDR3, as DNA: TGTGCCACCAGCAGAGTAGCGGTTGGAGATACGCAGTATTTT. Full variable domain (outside the CDR3, taken from reference TRBV15 and TRBJ2-3): DAMVIQNPRYQVTQFGKPVTLSCSQTLNHNVMYWYQQKSSQAPKLLFHYYDKDFNNEADTPDNFQSRRPNTSFCFLDIRSPGLGDTAMYLCATSRVAVGDTQYFGPGTRLTVL.

The chain couples TRBV4-1 to TRBJ2-7; D is undetermined. The V and J ends lost 0 bases and 2 bases respectively, with 11 bases between them. Germline loops: CDR1 MGHRA, CDR2 YSYEKL. The CDR3 loop spans 15 amino acids. CDR3: CASSQESAYPYEQYF. CDR3 bases: TGCGCCAGCAGCCAAGAATCCGCCTACCCCTACGAGCAGTACTTC.

A few counts support this clonotype. The chain employs TRBV12-3 or TRBV12-4 and TRBJ1-5, with unresolved D. The V gene lost 2 bases and the J gene lost 4 bases, with 12 bases spanning the gap. The CDR3 is 15 residues long. The CDR3: CASSLSAENNQPQHF. In DNA, the CDR3 is TGTGCCAGCAGTTTATCGGCAGAAAATAATCAGCCCCAGCATTTT.

V is TRBV18 and J is TRBJ1-4; 10 nucleotides align to TRBD1. The CDR3 sequence is 15 residues long. The J segment lost 8 bases and the V segment lost 4 bases, leaving 7 bases of the junction unmatched. The germline V gene encodes CDR1 KGHSH and CDR2 LQKENI. CDR3 DNA sequence: TGTGCCAGCTCACGTGGGACAGGGGTGAGCGAAAAACTGTTTTTT. This sequence encodes CASSRGTGVSEKLFF.

V and J are TRBV29-1 and TRBJ1-3, with TRBD1 matching 7 bases. This CDR3 has 13 residues. CDR1 and CDR2 (germline): SQVTM, ANQGSEA. The V and J ends lost 5 bases and 3 bases, in that order; junction bases with no gene match: 4. CDR3 in amino acids: CSVIRQGGNTIYF. The CDR3 DNA reads TGCAGCGTTATTAGACAGGGTGGAAACACCATATATTTT.

The V gene is TRBV28, the J gene TRBJ2-7, with 9 bases aligning to TRBD1. There are 15 residues in the CDR3. Germline loops: CDR1 MDHEN, CDR2 SYDVKM. V lost 6 bases to trimming and J lost 1 base; unmatched junction nucleotides: 7. CDR3 nucleotides: TGTGCCAGCAGGGGGTTAGGGACAGGGTCCTACGAGCAGTACTTC. Translation: CASRGLGTGSYEQYF.

The CDR3 loop reads CASQRGRTDTQYF. CDR3 DNA: TGCGCCAGCCAGCGGGGTCGCACAGATACGCAGTATTTT. The chain combines TRBV5-1 with TRBJ2-3; 7 bases agree with TRBD2. Germline loops: CDR1 SGHRS, CDR2 YFSETQ. With V trimmed by 7 bases and J by 1 base, 3 bases remained unmatched. The CDR3 contains 13 residues.

This clonotype came up a few times. The chain has TRBV7-9 and TRBJ2-7; 7 bases match TRBD1. V was clipped by 3 bases and J by 2 bases; unmatched bases: 13. Germline V gives CDR1 SEHNR, CDR2 FQNEAQ (reference sequence). The CDR3 length is 17 residues. The CDR3 DNA follows: TGTGCCAGCAGCTTGAAACGGGGACAGAGGGTGACCTACGAGCAGTACTTC. Its protein product is CASSLKRGQRVTYEQYF.

The chain uses TRBV15 and TRBJ1-4; the D gene is possibly TRBD1 (6 bases). In germline, CDR1 is LNHNV, CDR2 YYDKDF (reference sequence). Trimming removed 0 bases at V and 8 bases at J, with 16 bases between. The CDR3 is 16 amino acids. The CDR3: CATSRDIGRGEEKLFF. CDR3 DNA sequence: TGTGCCACCAGCAGAGATATCGGCAGGGGAGAGGAAAAACTGTTTTTT.

This clonotype has only a few counts. The CDR3 sequence: CASSANRLAAFSYNEQFF. The DNA of the CDR3 is TGTGCCAGCAGCGCCAACCGATTAGCGGCCTTCTCCTACAATGAGCAGTTCTTC. The chain links TRBV11-2 to TRBJ2-1, with a possible D match to TRBD2 (6 bases). CDR1 and CDR2 from the germline V gene are SGHAT and FQNNGV. Trimming left V 5 bases short and J 0 bases short, with 20 bases between. This CDR3 is 18 amino acids long.

This clonotype was seen a handful of times. The chain has TRBV28 and TRBJ1-1; 8 bases fit TRBD1. The germline gives CDR1 MDHEN, CDR2 SYDVKM. The junction had 6 bases not matched to a gene; V was cut back by 5 bases and J by 1 base. This CDR3 comprises 15 residues. CDR3 protein: CASSPEDRENTEAFF. For the CDR3, the DNA is TGTGCCAGCAGTCCCGAGGACAGGGAGAACACTGAAGCTTTCTTT.

This sequence joins TRBV5-1 and TRBJ2-7; the D gene is possibly TRBD2 (6 bases). The germline V gene encodes CDR1 SGHRS and CDR2 YFSETQ. The CDR3 loop spans 15 amino acids. V was cut by 1 base and J by 1 base, with 12 bases left in between. In DNA form, the CDR3 reads TGCGCCAGCAGCTTGTTTGTCGGGGGTTCCTACGAGCAGTACTTC. Translating it yields CASSLFVGGSYEQYF.

This chain uses TRBV2 with TRBJ1-1; D uncertain. V was clipped by 4 bases and J by 6 bases, with 9 bases between them. Per germline, CDR1 SNHLY and CDR2 FYNNEI. The CDR3 is 12 amino acids. The CDR3 region is CASSGIWAEAFF. CDR3 sequence (DNA): TGTGCCAGCAGTGGAATTTGGGCTGAAGCTTTCTTT.

This rearrangement joins TRBV7-8 to TRBJ2-1; weak D call: TRBD2 (6 bases). Deletions cut 5 bases from V and 0 bases from J, with 14 bases between. This CDR3 comprises 16 residues. CDR1 is SGHVS, CDR2 FQNEAQ, per germline. The CDR3 loop reads CASSPQDGSSYNEQFF. The CDR3 DNA reads as TGTGCCAGCAGCCCCCAGGACGGGAGCTCCTACAATGAGCAGTTCTTC.

This clonotype was recorded at least ten times. The V gene is TRBV29-1, the J gene TRBJ2-7; 9 bases agree with TRBD2. Germline V CDR1 and CDR2: SQVTM, ANQGSEA. The V gene end was trimmed by 4 bases and the J gene end by 2 bases; junction bases not matched to a gene: 3. CDR3 length equals 13 residues. The CDR3 loop is CSVVAGGPYEQYF. CDR3 nucleotide sequence: TGCAGCGTTGTCGCGGGAGGGCCCTACGAGCAGTACTTC.

This clonotype came up a few times. The chain employs TRBV3-1 and TRBJ1-5, with 9 nucleotides matching TRBD1. The V segment lost 3 bases and the J segment 5 bases; nucleotides outside the gene matches: 11. Germline V CDR1 and CDR2: LGHDT, YNNKEL (reference sequence). There are 17 residues in the CDR3. In DNA form, the CDR3 reads TGTGCCAGCAGCCACCGCCGGCCGGGACAGGGCTATCAGCCCCAGCATTTT. This translates into CASSHRRPGQGYQPQHF.

The J gene is TRBJ2-3, the V gene TRBV12-3 or TRBV12-4; D is possibly TRBD1 or TRBD2 (5 bases each). This CDR3 has 13 amino acids. V was shortened by 5 bases and J by 5 bases, with 11 bases between the two germline ends. CDR3 sequence reads: CASSPGRRDTQYF. The CDR3 coding sequence is TGTGCCAGCAGTCCGGGACGGCGAGATACGCAGTATTTT.

This rearrangement joins TRBV12-3 or TRBV12-4 to TRBJ2-7, with D perhaps TRBD1 (5 bases). V was trimmed by 5 bases and J by 2 bases, leaving 10 bases between them. The CDR3 extends over 13 amino acids. In DNA form, the CDR3 reads TGTGCCAGCAGTCCCAGGGCTGCCTACGAGCAGTACTTC. Translating it yields CASSPRAAYEQYF.

In the case of this clonotype: A read error may account for a junction end that differs from germline. V is TRBV7-9 and J is TRBJ1-2, with D hard to call. The germline gives CDR1 SEHNR, CDR2 FQNEAQ (reference sequence). The CDR3 loop spans 13 amino acids. The CDR3 spells CSSSPEGFYGYTF. The CDR3 bases are TGTTCCAGCAGCCCGGAGGGTTTCTATGGCTACACCTTC.

The chain recombines TRBV27 with TRBJ1-6, with 9 bases aligning to TRBD1. The CDR3 extends over 15 amino acids. Germline lookup yields CDR1 MNHEY and CDR2 SMNVEV (reference sequence). Losses at the gene ends were 6 bases for V and 6 bases for J; bases not matched to a gene: 6. Written as DNA, the CDR3 is TGTGCCAGCAGCGTGGGGACAGGGCGTAATTCACCCCTCCACTTT. Protein: CASSVGTGRNSPLHF.

The chain recombines TRBV28 with TRBJ1-2; unclear D gene. V was pared by 2 bases and J by 2 bases, with 15 bases between. The germline CDR1 and CDR2 sequences are MDHEN and SYDVKM. The CDR3 loop spans 16 amino acids. CDR3 DNA: TGTGCCAGCAGTTTACCATTGGGCTTGGGCAACTATGGCTACACCTTC. Translating it yields CASSLPLGLGNYGYTF.

This chain links TRBV12-3 or TRBV12-4 with TRBJ2-7; D is undetermined. The CDR3 totals 13 residues. Trimming removed 5 bases at V and 2 bases at J, with 10 bases between. Written as DNA, the CDR3 is TGTGCCAGCAGTCCGACACAGACCTACGAGCAGTACTTC. Amino acid sequence: CASSPTQTYEQYF.

The CDR3 DNA sequence: TGTGCCACCAGCAGAGATTTGGGTCCGGAGAACACCATATATTTT. Its protein product is CATSRDLGPENTIYF. The rearrangement joins TRBV15 to TRBJ1-3; D unresolved. The CDR3 is 15 residues long. Germline loops: CDR1 LNHNV, CDR2 YYDKDF (reference sequence). Trimming removed 0 bases at V and 7 bases at J, with 13 bases between.